This T cell receptor beta chain was identified in a study of shared clonotypes between healthy human individuals (dated by TCRdb to 2020 to 2022). Study-wide context: The cohort comprised a couple of women and a few men aged 18 to 49 years. Each donor's leukapheresis produced roughly between about 0.8 and 10 billion PBMCs. Different laboratories and diverse techniques were used to prepare libraries and sequence TCR repertoires, to increase sequencing depth and limit assay-specific biases. To estimate repertoire size and how much clonotype sharing occurs between individuals, the study deeply sequenced the blood TCR repertoires of a handful of healthy adults. For each donor, CD4 naive and CD4 memory were each given three plates, CD8 naive was given two plates, and CD8 memory was given one plate. General conclusions and limits of the study: Rarefaction of sorted-subset datasets indicated incomplete sequencing despite the large sequencing depth. Estimated clonotype richness was generally larger for naive than for memory subsets. Sampling was restricted to blood, and TCR repertoires in tissue are likely to differ from TCR repertoires in blood. About 5% of naive CD4, approximately 3.7% of naive CD8, roughly 2.4% of memory CD4, and approximately 0.4% of memory CD8 clonotypes were shared across a few donors. Because the study included a small number of donors, the genetic and exposure-history diversity represented was limited. Compared with non-shared clonotypes, clonotypes shared by all four sorted-subset donors had higher generation probabilities. Based on pairwise subsampling, the degree of clonotype sharing among donors was expected to be affected by sequencing depth.

Using the deep immunoSEQ assay, TCR CDR3 regions were amplified from genomic DNA by multiplex PCR. Extracted genomic DNA from each cell subset was distributed evenly across all wells of several immunoSEQ 96-well plates, and each plate was treated as a replicate. For sorted subsets, 200 ng of genomic DNA, equivalent to tens of thousands of T cell genomes, went into each replicate PCR. Purified libraries were quantified with a Qubit 3.0 fluorometer, sized on a Bioanalyzer 2100, and re-quantified with the KAPA Library Quantification kit. Every immunoSEQ 96-well plate was sequenced on a dedicated single-read 150-cycle Illumina NextSeq 550 flow cell. The paper's processing steps were these. The immunoSEQ output contained only junctional sequences without quality scores, so filtering could not match that applied to full-length reads. To assign V/J genes and CDR3, sequences were annotated against IMGT germline references using PyIR, a Python wrapper for IgBLAST v1.9. Reads were removed for weak V/J assignments (E-value above 1e-6), missing CDR3, stop codons, out-of-frame junctions, or ambiguous translated residues. V3J clonotypes were defined by identical inferred V gene, J gene, and CDR3 amino acid sequence. To compute the percentage overlap between repertoires, the number of shared unique clonotypes was divided by the size of the smaller repertoire. Repertoire richness was assessed with RTK rarefaction, the Chao1 estimator, and Recon v2.1 estimates of unobserved clonotypes. For all TCRbeta clonotypes obtained by the gDNA method from a few donors, generation probabilities were computed with OLGA. TCRdb holds this immuneACCESS table with in-frame rearrangements only. Some clones are missing; in checked studies, unresolved V genes explain under half, and the rest has no known cause. V, J and clone size reflect that table, while D and trimming were determined from the DNA. The sample table records roughly 720,000 clones; around 90% of these occur just once. Together, the top ten hold 34% of the sample.

A note on this clone: Its binding antigen is unknown. No per-base quality is available; no much larger clone lies one base away.

There are 16 amino acids in the CDR3, from cysteine to phenylalanine inclusive. Here the CDR3 DNA is all that survives: 48 bases in frame from base 1. Between the V and J ends, shortened by 3 bases and 0 bases respectively, the junction contains 13 bases. Sequences MGHDK (CDR1) and SYGVNS (CDR2) are obtained from the germline V gene. Healthy HIV-negative adults with no recently reported acute infections or vaccinations were included as donors. Every donor was a Caucasian adult living in Nashville, Tennessee, USA. CD8 memory samples were composed of magnetically selected CD45RO+ cells combined with CCR7-negative CD45RA+ effector memory (TemRA) cells. Blood was obtained by leukapheresis, after which PBMCs were separated by Ficoll-Histopaque density gradient centrifugation and cryopreserved in liquid nitrogen vapor phase. Analytical flow cytometry was used to check the purity and quantity of every magnetically sorted T cell population. Genomic DNA was isolated from each sorted fraction and quantified by UV absorbance on a Nanodrop 2000c.

The receptor's source is a man aged 18 to 35 in good health. Some clones in this sample may be carry-over from other donors' samples. The chain employs TRBV25-1 and TRBJ2-3; TRBD2 is a possible D gene, resting on 6 matching bases. The sequenced material came from memory CD8+ T cells from PBMCs. What this sample's cell subset or site label stands for: CD45RO+ cells pooled with CCR7-negative TemRA cells. The bases read TGTGCCAGCAGTGACACCGGGACTGGTAGCACAGATACGCAGTATTTT. Its coded protein is CASSDTGTGSTDTQYF.